This TCR beta chain was identified during a study of blood T cell repertoires in COVID-19. Trimming took off 4 bases at V and 4 bases at J, with 10 bases between the two ends. In germline, CDR1 is SGDLS, CDR2 YYNGEE. The CDR3 is made up of 13 amino acids. Method: immunoSEQ multiplex PCR; TCRdb's copy keeps in-frame clones and lacks some. The sample holds 120,000 or so clones, more than 70% seen once. The receptor's source is a woman older than 75 with acute or convalescent COVID-19. This chain uses TRBV9 with TRBJ2-3; D is unclear. The material sequenced was peripheral blood. CDR3 nucleotides: TGTGCCAGCAGCCCCCACGCGCCAGATACGCAGTATTTT. As protein: CASSPHAPDTQYF.